These 21 T cell receptor beta chains came from one sample sequenced in a study of blood T cell repertoires in COVID-19. The repertoire was sequenced with immunoSEQ multiplex PCR; TCRdb's copy has only in-frame clones and lacks some. This table has 200,000 or so clones, 75% to 90% appearing once. The material sequenced was peripheral blood. These receptors were taken from a man in his fifties or sixties with acute or convalescent COVID-19.

In its sample, this clone was seen once. The CDR3 DNA is TGTGCCAGCAGCTTAGGGGCACGGATGAACACTGAAGCTTTCTTT. It yields the protein CASSLGARMNTEAFF. The gene calls are TRBV11-1 and TRBJ1-1; D gene unclear. Trimming removed 1 base from V and 0 bases from J, with 9 bases in between. The CDR3 contains 15 residues. Germline V gives CDR1 SGHAT, CDR2 FQDESV (reference sequence).

This clone occurred a few times. V usage is TRBV21-1 and J usage is TRBJ2-3; the table names TRBD1, a call not compared with the DNA. TRBV21-1 is assigned pseudogene status. The CDR3 loop spans 18 amino acids. DNA for the CDR3: TGTGCCAGCAGCAAACCCGCACTGGGACAGGGTCAAACAGATACGCAGTATTTT. Translated, it gives CASSKPALGQGQTDTQYF.

The gene calls are TRBV27 and TRBJ1-1; D possibly corresponds to TRBD1 (5 bases). The CDR3 consists of 14 residues. Between the trimmed V and J ends, which lost 3 bases and 1 base, there was a span of 9 bases. CDR1 is MNHEY and CDR2 is SMNVEV in the germline V gene (reference sequence). The CDR3 bases are TGTGCCAGCAGTTTTCTAGGGGAGAACACTGAAGCTTTCTTT. As protein: CASSFLGENTEAFF.

This clone was found once. CDR3 nucleotide sequence: TGTGCCAGCTCACCCAGGGGGGACGCTGAAGCTTTCTTT. Amino acids: CASSPRGDAEAFF. The gene calls are TRBV18 and TRBJ1-1; 7 nucleotides match TRBD1. The germline gives CDR1 KGHSH, CDR2 LQKENI. The CDR3 loop spans 13 amino acids. Unmatched junction bases numbered 4, after V lost 3 bases and J lost 6 bases.

The chain is built from TRBV10-3 and TRBJ2-1, with D possibly being TRBD1 (5 bases). Per the germline V gene, CDR1 is ENHRY and CDR2 is SYGVKD. V lost 4 bases and J 6 bases, leaving 16 bases between the germline ends. The CDR3 runs 15 residues. This CDR3 reads CAISVTDRAINEQFF. In DNA, the CDR3 is TGTGCCATCAGTGTTACTGACAGAGCCATCAATGAGCAGTTCTTC.

The chain combines TRBV7-9 with TRBJ1-4; 8 positions agree with TRBD1. The CDR3 runs 15 residues. The V gene end was trimmed by 3 bases and the J gene end by 6 bases; junction bases not matched to a gene: 6. Germline-derived CDR1 and CDR2 are SEHNR and FQNEAQ (reference sequence). CDR3 residues: CASSFGDRWDEKLFF. As DNA, the CDR3 is TGTGCCAGCAGCTTTGGGGACAGGTGGGATGAAAAACTGTTTTTT.

In regard to this clone: Additional DNA sequences in this sample encode the identical CDR3. The chain uses TRBV3-1 (or the pseudogene TRBV3-2) and TRBJ1-4; 7 nucleotides match TRBD1. Germline-derived CDR1 and CDR2 are LGHDT and YNNKEL (reference sequence). Unmatched junction bases numbered 2, after V lost 4 bases and J lost 0 bases. The CDR3 is 15 amino acids. CDR3 region: CASSRQGATNEKLFF. The CDR3 DNA sequence: TGTGCCAGCAGCCGACAGGGTGCAACTAATGAAAAACTGTTTTTT.

This sequence joins TRBV5-1 and TRBJ2-1; D may be TRBD2 (6 bases). The CDR3 has 14 amino acids. Germline V lookup: CDR1 SGHRS, CDR2 YFSETQ. With 0 bases removed from V and 6 bases from J, the gap between germline ends came to 10 bases. The CDR3 DNA reads TGCGCCAGCAGCTTGGTTGGGGGGATCAATGAGCAGTTCTTC. The encoded protein is CASSLVGGINEQFF.

V is TRBV7-2 and J is TRBJ1-2; TRBD1 matches at 9 bases. The V gene end was trimmed by 2 bases and the J gene end by 6 bases; junction bases not matched to a gene: 4. The germline CDR1 and CDR2 sequences are SGHTA and FQGNSA. The CDR3 contains 14 residues. The CDR3 is CASSLKGQGDGYTF. CDR3 DNA: TGTGCCAGCAGCTTAAAGGGACAGGGAGATGGCTACACCTTC.

The chain uses TRBV28 and TRBJ1-2; 12 positions agree with TRBD1. The CDR3 consists of 14 residues. V lost 3 bases, J lost 7 bases, and 3 bases stayed unmatched. Germline V gives CDR1 MDHEN, CDR2 SYDVKM. The CDR3 reads CASSLGQGAGGYTF. CDR3 in DNA: TGTGCCAGCAGTTTGGGACAGGGGGCAGGTGGCTACACCTTC.

The chain carries TRBV4-2 and TRBJ2-5; a possible D gene is TRBD2 (5 bases). The germline V gene has CDR1 LGHNA and CDR2 YNFKEQ. The V and J ends lost 0 bases and 1 base respectively, with 6 bases between them. CDR3 length: 14 amino acids. Here the CDR3 reads CASSQDTSQETQYF. As DNA, the CDR3 is TGTGCCAGCAGCCAAGATACTAGCCAAGAGACCCAGTACTTC.

The chain is built from TRBV7-9 and TRBJ1-1, with D uncertain. With 8 bases removed from V and 6 bases from J, the gap between germline ends came to 10 bases. CDR1 and CDR2 (germline): SEHNR, FQNEAQ (reference sequence). CDR3 length: 11 amino acids. The DNA of the CDR3 is TGTGCCAGCCGCCCCGCAGCTGAAGCTTTCTTT. Its protein is CASRPAAEAFF.

The rearrangement uses TRBV4-1 and TRBJ2-5; unclear D gene. The ends were cut back, 2 bases at V and 5 bases at J, with 21 bases in the middle. The CDR3 loop spans 17 amino acids. Germline V gene lookup returns CDR1 MGHRA and CDR2 YSYEKL. DNA for the CDR3: TGCGCCAGCAGCCAACCGTCGGAGACCCCGAGAAGGGAGACCCAGTACTTC. Translated: CASSQPSETPRRETQYF.

V is TRBV5-4 and J is TRBJ1-4; 7 bases are a match to TRBD1. The V gene's germline CDR1 is SGHNT and CDR2 YYREEE (reference sequence). V was clipped by 1 base and J by 3 bases; unmatched bases: 3. CDR3 length: 15 amino acids. The CDR3 DNA follows: TGTGCCAGCAGCTTGAAGGGGGCGTCTAATGAAAAACTGTTTTTT. It is translated as CASSLKGASNEKLFF.

The chain carries TRBV5-1 and TRBJ2-1, with 11 bases aligning to TRBD1. The CDR3 has 16 amino acids. After removal of 4 bases from V and 1 base from J, the junction contained 4 bases not matched to a gene. The germline gives CDR1 SGHRS, CDR2 YFSETQ. The CDR3 nucleotides read TGCGCCAGCAGCATGGGACAGGGGGGTTCCTACAATGAGCAGTTCTTC. Residues: CASSMGQGGSYNEQFF.

V and J are TRBV11-2 and TRBJ2-7; perhaps TRBD2 as D (5 bases). Per germline, CDR1 SGHAT and CDR2 FQNNGV. Trimming pared 5 bases from V and 4 bases from J, leaving 12 bases between. This CDR3 is 13 amino acids long. CDR3 amino acids: CASSPIAGYEQYF. The CDR3 bases are TGTGCCAGCAGCCCCATTGCGGGTTACGAGCAGTACTTC.

The chain employs TRBV5-5 and TRBJ2-6, with D possibly being TRBD1 (5 bases). CDR1 SGHKS and CDR2 YYEKEE come from the germline V gene (reference sequence). V was clipped by 5 bases and J by 0 bases, with 12 bases between them. There are 16 residues in the CDR3. The CDR3 loop is CASRSGLGSGANVLTF. In DNA, the CDR3 is TGTGCCAGCAGATCAGGGTTAGGCTCTGGGGCCAACGTCCTGACTTTC.

This clone was found once. This chain links TRBV12-3 or TRBV12-4 with TRBJ2-1; D gene unclear. Trimming left V 2 bases short and J 6 bases short, with 5 bases between. CDR3 length equals 12 residues. This chain's CDR3 is CASSLIGNEQFF. The DNA for the CDR3 is TGTGCCAGCAGTTTAATCGGCAATGAGCAGTTCTTC.

The V call is TRBV27, the J call TRBJ1-1; D is uncertain. The CDR3 is 13 residues long. CDR1 MNHEY and CDR2 SMNVEV come from the germline V gene (reference sequence). Trimming removed 6 bases at V and 4 bases at J, with 12 bases between. The CDR3 DNA sequence: TGTGCCAGCAGCCTCCGGGAAGCCACTGAAGCTTTCTTT. Translated: CASSLREATEAFF.

The rearrangement links TRBV19 to TRBJ2-2; 10 nucleotides align to TRBD1. Germline V lookup: CDR1 LNHDA, CDR2 SQIVND (reference sequence). The J segment lost 6 bases and the V segment lost 5 bases, leaving 6 bases of the junction unmatched. There are 15 residues in the CDR3. CDR3 sequence reads: CASSAWDRGPGELFF. The CDR3 DNA follows: TGTGCCAGTAGTGCCTGGGACAGGGGTCCCGGGGAGCTGTTTTTT.

The chain combines TRBV19 with TRBJ1-5; D remains unclear. The ends were cut back, 3 bases at V and 1 base at J, with 10 bases in the middle. Germline V gene data show CDR1 as LNHDA and CDR2 as SQIVND (reference sequence). The CDR3 consists of 15 residues. This chain's CDR3 is CASSIEGLSNQPQHF. The CDR3 DNA reads as TGTGCCAGTAGTATCGAGGGTTTGAGCAATCAGCCCCAGCATTTT.